This T cell receptor (beta chain) is from a study of Graves' ophthalmopathy and Graves' hyperthyroidism (dated by TCRdb to the late 2010s). In the study overall: Peripheral blood was collected before any treatment was given, at the time of initial diagnosis. In total, approximately 130 blood samples were TCR-sequenced: around 42 ophthalmopathy, approximately 75 hyperthyroidism and some 17 hyperthyroidism-to-ophthalmopathy patients. Once sampling was done, hyperthyroidism patients were given methimazole at a starting dose of 30 mg daily, while ophthalmopathy patients were given high-dose intravenous methylprednisolone. In six or seven hyperthyroidism patients, the T-cell repertoires found in thyroid tissue were compared with those found in blood. To explore V-J signatures that distinguish ophthalmopathy from hyperthyroidism, a discovery set of 95 to 100 patients was enrolled, made up of about 40 with ophthalmopathy and around 60 with stable hyperthyroidism. To tell Graves' ophthalmopathy apart from Graves' hyperthyroidism, and to predict which patients would progress to ophthalmopathy, the study relied on TCR beta repertoire signatures. An independent validation cohort comprised 18 hyperthyroidism patients and roughly 15 patients who later progressed from hyperthyroidism to ophthalmopathy.

V lost 4 bases and J lost 4 bases; the stretch between them is 17 bases long. The germline V gene gives CDR1 as SGDLS and CDR2 as YYNGEE. The CDR3 sequence holds 15 residues, the cysteine and phenylalanine included. This entry keeps only the CDR3 DNA: 45 bases, framed from base 1. General findings and caveats noted by the study authors: No statistical method was used to set the sample size in advance, and the investigators knew which group each participant was assigned to. In validation, the model predicted ophthalmopathy progression with more than 55% sensitivity and about 77% specificity; around twelve predicted patients were CT-confirmed with GO in a median of around 6.5 months. Most expanded thyroid clonotypes with frequency above 0.001 were also detected in blood, suggesting blood repertoires may reflect the thyroid immune response. In cross-validation, the 13-signature model distinguished ophthalmopathy from stable hyperthyroidism with less than 90% sensitivity and approximately 81% specificity, while in the test set the corresponding values were about 80% and 75%.

This clonotype has just a few counts. Its antigen is not yet known. Base quality data are lacking; no much larger clone is found one base away. For repertoire sequencing, TCR beta CDR3 regions were amplified from RNA transcripts. The first round of RT-PCR was done with HTBI primers and the Qiagen OneStep RT-PCR kit, and was followed by a second round of multiplex PCR, then size selection and purification. Sequencing of the libraries was carried out on an Illumina HiSeq2000 in paired-end mode with 100 bp reads. In the source study's methods: Reads were processed with SOAPnuke, discarding reads with adapters, uncalled bases, mean Phred below 15, or no exact constant-primer or identifier match. High-quality paired reads were merged with COPE v1.2.5. Clonotypes were defined as unique nucleotide sequences and were aligned to IMGT TRB V, D and J references using MiTCR v1.1. The analysis was limited to V-J combinations with a frequency above 0.0001, which together covered approximately 99% of repertoires. For each V-J combination, a TCR clonal expansion and chaos score was defined as F50 clonal expansion divided by the chaos observed in the TCRdist matrix. Welch's t-statistics and random forest were used to reduce features to about 14 V-J combinations, which were fed into a naive Bayes classifier. The Morisita-Horn index was used to measure how similar the thyroid and blood repertoires were. The public reads were reprocessed in TCRdb via fastp at Q25 and MiXCR, keeping in-frame beta chains. CDR3 protein sequences are deduplicated, and each keeps its most common genes and DNA. The V and J calls, along with clone size, are taken from TCRdb and not from the paper's own processing. The sample table lists about 740,000 distinct CDR3 sequences, around 40% of them with a count of one. Jointly, the top ten make up 44% of the sample.

Ophthalmopathy patients had moderately to severely active disease, Clinical Activity Score of at least 3, NOSPECS grade of at least 4, and disease duration under 3 months. Patients were excluded if they had other autoimmune diseases, uncontrolled infections, pregnancy or lactation. Clinical symptoms, serum thyroxine, TRAb, thyroid ultrasound and orbital computed tomography were used for diagnosis. PBMCs were isolated from about 9.2 ml of fresh peripheral blood by Ficoll-Paque density gradient centrifugation. Trizol reagent was used to extract the total RNA, and its quality was then checked on an Agilent 2100 Bioanalyzer.

The chain is encoded by TRBV9 joined to TRBJ1-1; TRBD1 is perhaps the D gene, given 6 matching bases. This receptor was obtained from an adult man with Graves' ophthalmopathy. Sequences were obtained from peripheral blood. The DNA reads as follows: TGTGCCAGCAGCCAAGAAGGGCTCAGGGGCACTGAAGCTTTCTTT. Its protein reads: CASSQEGLRGTEAFF.